The entry below gives a single T cell receptor beta chain sequence along with its context. Its antigen is unidentified. This entry belongs to a study of vaccination effects on CD4 cells after COVID-19. Study-wide context: Median timing of post-vaccine samples was 72 days after the second dose.

Produced via immunoSEQ multiplex PCR; TCRdb's table is partial and in-frame only. This table holds about 30,000 clones, around 86% found once. CD4+ T cells specific for antigen were expanded with viral peptide pools by the ViraFEST assay before sequencing. The authors isolated CD4+ T cells after less than eleven days of culture. Participants were vaccinated with two doses of either the BNT162b2 or mRNA-1273 vaccine. Testing of the vaccine recipients showed negative nucleocapsid antibodies and no prior SARS-CoV-2 infection. Cells had half their medium changed to IL-2 medium on days 3 and 7. Germline V gene sequence: CDR1 LGHNA, CDR2 YSLEER. The CDR3 loop spans 17 amino acids. V was trimmed by 4 bases and J by 4 bases, leaving 22 bases between them. Study-level results: Just 1 of 255 vaccine-induced clones in healthy recipients was cross-reactive.

This sample comprised CD4+ T cells from PBMCs cultured with SARS-CoV-2 spike peptides, obtained after COVID-19 vaccination. This TCR derives from a human donor who received a COVID-19 vaccine. Some clones in this sample may be carry-over from other donors' samples. The chain uses TRBV4-3 and TRBJ1-2; no firm D call. The CDR3 nucleotides are TGCGCCAGCAGCCGATCCGCCTTAGCCGGGAACCTCTATGGCTACACCTTC. It specifies CASSRSALAGNLYGYTF.